These 23 T cell receptor beta chains were sequenced from one sample in a study of T cells in Graves' hyperthyroidism and ophthalmopathy. Amplification targeted TCR beta CDR3 regions from RNA transcripts. During a first-round RT-PCR of the TCR CDR3, the HTBI primer set was used. TCRdb ran MiXCR on the multiplex PCR reads and lists one entry per CDR3 protein. The data show 250,000 to 300,000 distinct CDR3 sequences, with approximately 18% seen just once and 35% to 45% held by the top ten. Sequencing was performed on blood. These receptors were obtained from a man between 45 and 60 years old with Graves' ophthalmopathy.

This clonotype came up a few times. The chain couples TRBV20-1 to TRBJ1-2; no definite D call. V lost 0 bases and J 8 bases, leaving 16 bases between the germline ends. Germline V gene data show CDR1 as DFQATT and CDR2 as SNEGSKA (reference sequence). This CDR3 has 14 amino acids. The CDR3 is CSARDPRETIGYTF. Here the CDR3 DNA reads TGCAGTGCTAGAGATCCTAGGGAAACTATAGGCTACACCTTC.

The genes are TRBV2 and TRBJ2-3; 10 bases fit TRBD2. The V gene end was trimmed by 3 bases and the J gene end by 4 bases; junction bases not matched to a gene: 4. The CDR3 is made up of 15 amino acids. Germline CDR1 SNHLY, CDR2 FYNNEI. The CDR3 is CASSDLAGDSDTQYF. DNA of the CDR3: TGTGCCAGCAGTGACCTAGCGGGAGATTCAGATACGCAGTATTTT. Full variable domain (remainder filled in from reference TRBV2 and TRBJ2-3): EPEVTQTPSHQVTQMGQEVILRCVPISNHLYFYWYRQILGQKVEFLVSFYNNEISEKSEIFDDQFSVERPDGSNFTLKIRSTKLEDSAMYFCASSDLAGDSDTQYFGPGTRLTVL.

This clonotype was observed a few times. V and J are TRBV15 and TRBJ2-7, with 11 bases fitting TRBD1. The CDR3 contains 14 residues. V was pared by 4 bases and J by 3 bases, with 2 bases of the junction left unmatched. Per germline, CDR1 LNHNV and CDR2 YYDKDF (reference sequence). In DNA form, the CDR3 reads TGTGCCACCAGCATAGGGACAGGGGGCTACGAGCAGTACTTC. This sequence encodes CATSIGTGGYEQYF.

The chain employs TRBV5-1 and TRBJ1-4; D gene unclear. Germline V CDR1 and CDR2: SGHRS, YFSETQ. The CDR3 spans 14 residues. V lost 3 bases, J lost 5 bases, and 11 bases lay in between. The CDR3 DNA sequence: TGCGCCAGCAGCTCCCCGGGAGCGAATGAAAAACTGTTTTTT. Translating it yields CASSSPGANEKLFF.

The sample holds a few counts of this clonotype. The CDR3: CASSLGGGTNHYEQYF. For the CDR3, the DNA is TGTGCCAGCAGCTTAGGCGGCGGGACTAATCACTACGAGCAGTACTTC. This chain joins TRBV13 and TRBJ2-7; 7 bases line up with TRBD2. Germline CDR1 reads PRHDT; CDR2 reads FYEKMQ (reference sequence). The V segment lost 0 bases and the J segment 3 bases; nucleotides outside the gene matches: 8. There are 16 residues in the CDR3.

V and J are TRBV5-1 and TRBJ2-2; possibly TRBD2 for D (6 bases). The CDR3 totals 15 residues. Germline loops: CDR1 SGHRS, CDR2 YFSETQ. The V gene lost 3 bases and the J gene lost 0 bases, with 9 bases spanning the gap. CDR3 protein: CASSSSATNTGELFF. CDR3 in DNA: TGCGCCAGCAGCTCTAGCGCCACGAACACCGGGGAGCTGTTTTTT. The entire variable domain, with the rest obtained from reference TRBV5-1 and TRBJ2-2, is as follows: KAGVTQTPRYLIKTRGQQVTLSCSPISGHRSVSWYQQTPGQGLQFLFEYFSETQRNKGNFPGRFSGRQFSNSRSEMNVSTLELGDSALYLCASSSSATNTGELFFGEGSRLTVL.

Note on this clonotype: At one boundary the junction diverges from the germline segment, which might be a read error. J is TRBJ2-3 and V is TRBV3-1; D is possibly TRBD2 (5 bases). The CDR3 spans 13 residues. The germline V gene encodes CDR1 LGHDT and CDR2 YNNKEL (reference sequence). CDR3 sequence reads: CVSSQVTSSTQYF. In DNA form, the CDR3 reads TGTGTCAGCAGCCAGGTTACTAGTAGTACGCAGTATTTT.

The V gene is TRBV5-1, the J gene TRBJ2-2; weak D call: TRBD1 (5 bases). This CDR3 is 14 amino acids long. V gave up 5 bases and J gave up 5 bases, with 13 bases separating them. Germline CDR1 SGHRS, CDR2 YFSETQ. The CDR3 sequence is CASSGQAGTGELFF. The CDR3 bases are TGCGCCAGCAGTGGACAAGCCGGTACCGGGGAGCTGTTTTTT.

This clonotype has just a few counts. The rearrangement uses TRBV6-2 or TRBV6-3 and TRBJ2-5; TRBD2 matches at 11 bases. The V and J ends lost 8 bases and 9 bases, in that order; junction bases with no gene match: 11. Germline loops: CDR1 MNHEY, CDR2 SVGEGT. CDR3 length equals 14 residues. CDR3 sequence: CASRSSGRALPQYF. CDR3 coding DNA: TGTGCCAGCCGAAGTAGCGGGAGGGCCCTCCCCCAGTACTTC.

In this sample, this clonotype turned up a few times. The chain employs TRBV12-3 or TRBV12-4 and TRBJ2-3; D remains unclear. CDR3 size: 13 residues. V lost 8 bases and J 1 base, leaving 10 bases between the germline ends. CDR3 in DNA: TGTGCCAGCGGACGCTTTGGCACAGATACGCAGTATTTT. It yields the protein CASGRFGTDTQYF.

This clonotype appeared a few times. The J gene is TRBJ2-1, the V gene TRBV19, with 9 nucleotides matching TRBD2. Germline CDR1 LNHDA, CDR2 SQIVND (reference sequence). The CDR3 totals 14 residues. V lost 7 bases, J lost 5 bases, and 6 bases stayed unmatched. CDR3 protein: CASTTSGGDNEQFF. The CDR3 DNA follows: TGTGCCAGTACGACTAGCGGAGGGGACAATGAGCAGTTCTTC.

In its sample, this clonotype was seen many times. The chain joins TRBV3-1 to TRBJ2-2; D is ambiguous. Germline-derived CDR1 and CDR2 are LGHDT and YNNKEL (reference sequence). Trimming took 1 base from V and 1 from J, leaving 19 bases between them. The CDR3 consists of 19 residues. CDR3 sequence (DNA): TGTGCCAGCAGCCAAGCTCTGTTGACGGGTGTGGGGAACACCGGGGAGCTGTTTTTT. The encoded protein is CASSQALLTGVGNTGELFF. Full variable domain (rest looked up from reference TRBV3-1 and TRBJ2-2): DTAVSQTPKYLVTQMGNDKSIKCEQNLGHDTMYWYKQDSKKFLKIMFSYNNKELIINETVPNRFSPKSPDKAHLNLHINSLELGDSAVYFCASSQALLTGVGNTGELFFGEGSRLTVL.

This rearrangement joins TRBV7-2 to TRBJ2-5; D is unresolved. Germline CDR1 reads SGHTA; CDR2 reads FQGNSA. The CDR3 has 14 residues. V lost 1 base to trimming and J lost 7 bases, with 13 bases between them. The CDR3 sequence: CASSLDAAVRTQYF. Here the CDR3 DNA reads TGTGCCAGCAGCTTAGACGCGGCGGTCCGGACCCAGTACTTC.

This clonotype was found a few times. The rearrangement joins TRBV7-2 to TRBJ2-7; D remains ambiguous. Germline V gives CDR1 SGHTA, CDR2 FQGNSA. V was pared by 6 bases and J by 6 bases, with 9 bases between. The CDR3 extends over 11 amino acids. CDR3 region: CASSYKGEQYF. The CDR3 nucleotides are TGTGCCAGCAGTTATAAGGGCGAGCAGTACTTC.

This clonotype appeared many times. The V and J genes are TRBV12-3 or TRBV12-4 and TRBJ2-1; no definite D call. The ends were cut back, 4 bases at V and 4 bases at J, with 11 bases in the middle. This CDR3 region has 14 residues. The CDR3 DNA reads TGTGCCAGCAGTTCCCCGGGCGCGTACAATGAGCAGTTCTTC. Encoded protein: CASSSPGAYNEQFF.

This clonotype was recorded many times. The genes are TRBV7-3 and TRBJ2-1; D is possibly TRBD2 (6 bases). Germline-derived CDR1 and CDR2 are SGHTA and FQGTGA. The CDR3 is 14 amino acids. The V end was cut by 5 bases, the J end by 8 bases, with 16 bases between. In DNA form, the CDR3 reads TGTGCCAGCAGCCCATACCCTAGCGATCATGAGCAGTTCTTC. Protein: CASSPYPSDHEQFF.

Only a few counts were recorded for this clonotype. This chain joins TRBV7-3 and TRBJ2-1; D possibly corresponds to TRBD2 (5 bases). Germline V CDR1 and CDR2: SGHTA, FQGTGA. CDR3 length: 13 residues. V was trimmed by 4 bases and J by 4 bases, leaving 8 bases between them. CDR3 in DNA: TGTGCCAGCAGCTCGGACTTATACAATGAGCAGTTCTTC. Translating gives CASSSDLYNEQFF.

This chain uses TRBV27 with TRBJ2-5; no clear D. The CDR3 contains 13 residues. Trimming took off 8 bases at V and 5 bases at J, with 15 bases between the two ends. Germline V gene data show CDR1 as MNHEY and CDR2 as SMNVEV (reference sequence). The CDR3 DNA is TGTGCCAGCGGAGCTAGTCGCCGGGAGACCCAGTACTTC. Its translation: CASGASRRETQYF.

The table lists this clonotype with many counts. The chain has TRBV11-1 and TRBJ2-1; D unclear. This CDR3 comprises 15 residues. Trimming removed 1 base at V and 0 bases at J, with 7 bases between. CDR1 SGHAT and CDR2 FQDESV come from the germline V gene (reference sequence). The CDR3 DNA reads TGTGCCAGCAGCTTAGTTCGAAACTCCTACAATGAGCAGTTCTTC. It codes for CASSLVRNSYNEQFF. Based on the CDR3 plus reference TRBV11-1 and TRBJ2-1, the full variable domain is EAEVAQSPRYKITEKSQAVAFWCDPISGHATLYWYRQILGQGPELLVQFQDESVVDDSQLPKDRFSAERLKGVDSTLKIQPAELGDSAMYLCASSLVRNSYNEQFFGPGTRLTVL.

The V gene is TRBV19, the J gene TRBJ2-7; 7 nucleotides line up with TRBD2. After removal of 3 bases from V and 4 bases from J, the junction contained 9 bases not matched to a gene. This CDR3 is built from 15 residues. Germline-derived CDR1 and CDR2 are LNHDA and SQIVND (reference sequence). CDR3 in DNA: TGTGCCAGTAGTATCGGGGGATCCGGGGGGTACGAGCAGTACTTC. It translates to CASSIGGSGGYEQYF.

The chain combines TRBV5-8 with TRBJ1-5; D is perhaps TRBD1 (5 bases). V was shortened by 3 bases and J by 7 bases, with 17 bases between the two germline ends. The germline CDR1 and CDR2 sequences are SGHTS and YDEGEE. The length of the CDR3 is 15 residues. CDR3 nucleotides: TGTGCCAGCAGCTCCGCCGGGACTTTCTGGCAGCCCCAGCATTTT. Translating it yields CASSSAGTFWQPQHF. The complete variable domain, with remaining parts taken from reference TRBV5-8 and TRBJ1-5, reads EAGVTQSPTHLIKTRGQQATLRCSPISGHTSVYWYQQALGLGLQFLLWYDEGEERNRGNFPPRFSGRQFPNYSSELNVNALELEDSALYLCASSSAGTFWQPQHFGDGTRLSIL.

In this sample, this clonotype turned up many times. V gene TRBV7-8 combines with J gene TRBJ2-7; 7 bases match TRBD1. Losses at the gene ends were 2 bases for V and 2 bases for J; bases not matched to a gene: 6. The CDR3 loop spans 15 amino acids. Germline values: CDR1 SGHVS, CDR2 FQNEAQ. CDR3 in DNA: TGTGCCAGCAGCTTACGACGGGACAGAGCCTACGAGCAGTACTTC. Its translation is CASSLRRDRAYEQYF.

The sample holds a few counts of this clonotype. The chain joins TRBV12-3 or TRBV12-4 to TRBJ2-6; perhaps TRBD2 as D (5 bases). V lost 4 bases, J lost 4 bases, and 11 bases lay in between. CDR3 length equals 15 residues. The CDR3 coding sequence is TGTGCCAGCAGTTCCGGACTGTCGGGGGCCAACGTCCTGACTTTC. This encodes CASSSGLSGANVLTF.